What follows are 9 T cell receptor beta chains derived from one specimen sequenced in a study of blood T cell repertoires in COVID-19. TCRdb's copy holds only in-frame clones and misses some; the assay was immunoSEQ multiplex PCR. The top ten hold approximately 15% of the sample, which has about 49,000 clones, around 82% seen once. Sequenced: peripheral blood. The receptor source for this set is a human donor in a cohort sampled during active COVID-19.

The gene calls are TRBV6-2 or TRBV6-3 and TRBJ2-3; a weak D match, TRBD2 (5 bases). CDR1 and CDR2 (germline): MNHEY, SVGEGT. This CDR3 comprises 12 residues. V lost 6 bases and J 5 bases, leaving 9 bases between the germline ends. This chain's CDR3 is CASSPAGDTQYF. Here the CDR3 DNA reads TGTGCCAGCAGCCCGGCGGGAGATACGCAGTATTTT.

The genes are TRBV6-5 and TRBJ1-5; TRBD1 agrees at 8 bases. The CDR3 has 14 residues. Per germline, CDR1 MNHEY and CDR2 SVGAGI. V was clipped by 6 bases and J by 7 bases; unmatched bases: 8. The CDR3 DNA is TGTGCCAGCAGCTACGACAGGGGTGGCCAGCCCCAGCATTTT. Protein: CASSYDRGGQPQHF.

V gene TRBV27 combines with J gene TRBJ2-7, with D perhaps TRBD2 (6 bases). This CDR3 has 15 amino acids. Germline CDR1 and CDR2: MNHEY and SMNVEV (reference sequence). V lost 2 bases and J lost 1, with 12 bases in between. DNA for the CDR3: TGTGCCAGCAGTTTACGGGGGACCCTTTCCTACGAGCAGTACTTC. Translation gives CASSLRGTLSYEQYF.

This chain uses TRBV29-1 with TRBJ1-2, with TRBD1 matching 10 bases. Germline values: CDR1 SQVTM, CDR2 ANQGSEA. Losses at the gene ends were 8 bases for V and 7 bases for J; bases not matched to a gene: 7. This CDR3 contains 12 residues. CDR3 protein: CSSGQGSGGYTF. CDR3 bases: TGCAGCTCGGGACAGGGGTCGGGTGGCTACACCTTC.

V and J are TRBV6-5 and TRBJ2-2; 8 bases fit TRBD2. This CDR3 has 14 residues. V was pared by 0 bases and J by 9 bases, with 3 bases of the junction left unmatched. Germline CDR1 is MNHEY and CDR2 is SVGAGI. CDR3 residues: CASSYSAGERELFF. CDR3 nucleotides: TGTGCCAGCAGTTACTCAGCGGGAGAGCGGGAGCTGTTTTTT.

J is TRBJ1-2 and V is TRBV28, with 7 nucleotides matching TRBD1. The CDR3 extends over 15 amino acids. J gave up 2 bases and V 3 bases, and 6 bases lay outside the gene matches. Germline V gives CDR1 MDHEN, CDR2 SYDVKM. This CDR3 is CASSLSGTVNYGYTF. The CDR3 DNA follows: TGTGCCAGCAGTTTGTCCGGGACAGTAAACTATGGCTACACCTTC.

The rearrangement uses TRBV27 and TRBJ1-1, with D perhaps matching TRBD1 (5 bases). Deletions cut 4 bases from V and 6 bases from J, with 15 bases between. From germline, CDR1 is MNHEY and CDR2 SMNVEV (reference sequence). CDR3 length: 14 amino acids. The CDR3 protein is CASSSLLGQSEAFF. CDR3 coding DNA: TGTGCCAGCAGTTCACTACTTGGACAATCTGAAGCTTTCTTT.

The chain uses TRBV28 and TRBJ1-2, with 8 bases that match TRBD1. Germline-derived CDR1 and CDR2 are MDHEN and SYDVKM. This CDR3 is built from 16 residues. V dropped 2 bases and J dropped 4; count of bases not matched to a gene: 9. The CDR3 region is CASSLTGGFMSYGYTF. CDR3 DNA: TGTGCCAGCAGTTTAACAGGGGGTTTCATGAGCTATGGCTACACCTTC.

CDR3 protein: CATSRDQGALHF. The CDR3 bases are TGTGCCACCAGCAGAGATCAGGGGGCCCTCCACTTT. The chain recombines TRBV15 with TRBJ1-6; 7 bases fit TRBD1. Germline CDR1 reads LNHNV; CDR2 reads YYDKDF (reference sequence). The CDR3 is made up of 12 amino acids. Trimming at V came to 0 bases and at J to 14 bases, leaving 1 base not matched to a gene.